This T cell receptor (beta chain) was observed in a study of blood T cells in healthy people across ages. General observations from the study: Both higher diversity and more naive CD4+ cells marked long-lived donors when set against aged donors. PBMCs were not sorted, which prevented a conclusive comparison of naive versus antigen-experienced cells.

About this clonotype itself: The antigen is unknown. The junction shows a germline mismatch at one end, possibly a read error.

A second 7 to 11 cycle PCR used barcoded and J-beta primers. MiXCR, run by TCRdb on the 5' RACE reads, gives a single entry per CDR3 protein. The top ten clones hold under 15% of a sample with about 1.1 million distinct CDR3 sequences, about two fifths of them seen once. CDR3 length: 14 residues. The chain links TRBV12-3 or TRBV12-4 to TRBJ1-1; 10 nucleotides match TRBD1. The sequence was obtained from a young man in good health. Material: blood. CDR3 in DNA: TGTGCCAGCATTGGGACAGGGGTGAACGCTGAAGCTTTCTTT. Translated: CASIGTGVNAEAFF.